The next 22 T cell receptor beta chains were all read from a single sample in a study of cytomegalovirus exposure and HLA in healthy donors. The PCR was carried out with 60 Vbeta primers and 13 Jbeta primers. Only in-frame clones appear in the TCRdb table, and some are missing; sequencing was by immunoSEQ multiplex PCR. The sample holds over 150,000 clones, 84% seen once. Sequenced material: PBMCs. These receptors all stem from a boy aged 2-9 years in good health and CMV-seronegative.

The chain has TRBV18 and TRBJ2-2; 10 bases fit TRBD2. The CDR3 is 16 residues long. Germline V gene sequence: CDR1 KGHSH, CDR2 LQKENI. The trim removed 3 bases at V and 5 bases at J, leaving 6 bases unmatched. The CDR3 nucleotides read TGTGCCAGCTCACCCCTAGCGGGAGTTGGAACCGGGGAGCTGTTTTTT. Its translation is CASSPLAGVGTGELFF.

This clone was counted a few times. V gene TRBV7-9 combines with J gene TRBJ1-2; D is ambiguous. The CDR3 extends over 13 amino acids. Germline V gene data show CDR1 as SEHNR and CDR2 as FQNEAQ (reference sequence). Deletions cut 5 bases from V and 5 bases from J, with 12 bases between. The CDR3 here is CASSPDGIYGYTF. The DNA of the CDR3 is TGTGCCAGCAGCCCGGACGGGATTTATGGCTACACCTTC.

The chain is built from TRBV5-5 and TRBJ2-7; D perhaps matches TRBD1 (6 bases). Trimming left V 0 bases short and J 1 base short, with 14 bases between. The CDR3 contains 16 residues. The germline V gene has CDR1 SGHKS and CDR2 YYEKEE (reference sequence). The CDR3 DNA is TGTGCCAGCAGCTTGGAAGGGACAAGCAATTCCTACGAGCAGTACTTC. As protein: CASSLEGTSNSYEQYF.

For this clone: The same CDR3 can be traced to other DNA sequences in this sample. The CDR3 DNA sequence: TGTGCCAGCAGCCTCGGACAAGGCCAAGAGACCCAGTACTTC. Its translation: CASSLGQGQETQYF. V and J are TRBV5-6 and TRBJ2-5; possible D gene TRBD1, 5 bases. The CDR3 totals 14 residues. V lost 4 bases and J 1 base, leaving 11 bases between the germline ends. Germline lookup yields CDR1 SGHDT and CDR2 YYEEEE. Full variable domain (missing parts from reference TRBV5-6 and TRBJ2-5): DAGVTQSPTHLIKTRGQQVTLRCSPKSGHDTVSWYQQALGQGPQFIFQYYEEEERQRGNFPDRFSGHQFPNYSSELNVNALLLGDSALYLCASSLGQGQETQYFGPGTRLLVL.

This chain uses TRBV28 with TRBJ2-6; D remains ambiguous. The CDR3 length is 16 residues. Trimming removed 4 bases at V and 2 bases at J, with 12 bases between. The germline gives CDR1 MDHEN, CDR2 SYDVKM. CDR3 DNA sequence: TGTGCCAGCAGTTCCACTACATTGGCTGGGGCCAACGTCCTGACTTTC. As protein: CASSSTTLAGANVLTF.

The V and J genes are TRBV6-1 and TRBJ2-7; 7 bases are shared with TRBD1. V dropped 3 bases and J dropped 2; count of bases not matched to a gene: 7. The CDR3 totals 15 residues. In germline, CDR1 is MNHNS, CDR2 SASEGT. CDR3: CASSDRGTATYEQYF. In DNA, the CDR3 is TGTGCCAGCAGTGACCGAGGGACAGCAACCTACGAGCAGTACTTC.

The rearrangement joins TRBV5-1 to TRBJ1-1; D is unresolved. The CDR3 consists of 21 residues. The germline CDR1 and CDR2 sequences are SGHRS and YFSETQ. Trimming removed 1 base from V and 0 bases from J, with 28 bases in between. The CDR3 protein is CASSLHAQPRRGRLVNTEAFF. The CDR3 DNA reads as TGCGCCAGCAGCTTGCACGCTCAACCCAGGAGAGGGAGGCTAGTGAACACTGAAGCTTTCTTT.

The chain couples TRBV28 to TRBJ2-7; TRBD2 matches 8 bases. The CDR3 runs 13 residues. Germline CDR1 reads MDHEN; CDR2 reads SYDVKM. V lost 10 bases, J lost 7 bases, and 12 bases stayed unmatched. In nucleotides, the CDR3 is TGTGCCACCATCAAACTAGCGGCAGGAGAGCAGTACTTC. As protein: CATIKLAAGEQYF.

CDR3 loop: CASRAPIAGGQETQYF. The CDR3 bases are TGTGCCAGCAGAGCCCCTATAGCGGGAGGGCAAGAGACCCAGTACTTC. V gene TRBV2 combines with J gene TRBJ2-5, with 11 nucleotides matching TRBD2. Germline CDR1 reads SNHLY; CDR2 reads FYNNEI. The CDR3 sequence is 16 residues long. Losses at the gene ends were 6 bases for V and 2 bases for J; bases not matched to a gene: 8.

This chain connects TRBV5-1 to TRBJ2-5; 9 bases fit TRBD1. The trim removed 8 bases at V and 4 bases at J, leaving 9 bases unmatched. The CDR3 has 14 residues. Germline-derived CDR1 and CDR2 are SGHRS and YFSETQ. The CDR3 sequence: CASSRQGEAETQYF. CDR3 nucleotide sequence: TGCGCCAGTAGCAGACAGGGGGAGGCAGAGACCCAGTACTTC. The whole variable domain, filled in from reference TRBV5-1 and TRBJ2-5, reads KAGVTQTPRYLIKTRGQQVTLSCSPISGHRSVSWYQQTPGQGLQFLFEYFSETQRNKGNFPGRFSGRQFSNSRSEMNVSTLELGDSALYLCASSRQGEAETQYFGPGTRLLVL.

V and J are TRBV6-5 and TRBJ2-1; D is perhaps TRBD2 (5 bases). CDR3 length: 11 amino acids. Germline lookup yields CDR1 MNHEY and CDR2 SVGAGI. Trimming took 9 bases from V and 6 from J, leaving 9 bases between them. This CDR3 reads CASMRVNEQFF. The CDR3 DNA follows: TGTGCCAGTATGCGGGTCAATGAGCAGTTCTTC.

V is TRBV6-1 and J is TRBJ2-7; D not certain. This CDR3 has 12 amino acids. Germline CDR1 MNHNS, CDR2 SASEGT. Trimming removed 5 bases at V and 4 bases at J, with 9 bases between. The CDR3 nucleotides are TGTGCCAGCAGTTCGACTGGATACGAGCAGTACTTC. This codes for CASSSTGYEQYF.

CDR3 coding DNA: TGTGCCAGCAGTGTAACAGGGGAAGACAATGAGCAGTTCTTC. This codes for CASSVTGEDNEQFF. The chain combines TRBV25-1 with TRBJ2-1; 7 positions agree with TRBD1. This CDR3 is built from 14 residues. Germline V lookup: CDR1 MGHDK, CDR2 SYGVNS. The ends lost 4 bases at V and 5 bases at J; junction bases unmatched: 5.

V and J are TRBV5-4 and TRBJ2-1; 9 nucleotides align to TRBD2. V dropped 4 bases and J dropped 4; count of bases not matched to a gene: 12. This CDR3 region has 17 residues. Germline assignment: CDR1 SGHNT and CDR2 YYREEE (reference sequence). CDR3 sequence reads: CASSPLLAGEGYNEQFF. CDR3 coding DNA: TGTGCCAGCAGCCCGCTCTTAGCGGGAGAGGGGTACAATGAGCAGTTCTTC. Together with reference TRBV5-4 and TRBJ2-1, the CDR3 gives the full variable domain: ETGVTQSPTHLIKTRGQQVTLRCSSQSGHNTVSWYQQALGQGPQFIFQYYREEENGRGNFPPRFSGLQFPNYSSELNVNALELDDSALYLCASSPLLAGEGYNEQFFGPGTRLTVL.

The gene calls are TRBV28 and TRBJ2-1; the match to TRBD2 covers 14 bases. CDR1 is MDHEN and CDR2 is SYDVKM in the germline V gene. This CDR3 has 15 amino acids. V lost 6 bases, J lost 12 bases, and 10 bases stayed unmatched. The CDR3 DNA reads as TGTGCCAGCAGATCAGGGACTAGCGGGAGAAAAGGGCAGTTCTTC. Its translation is CASRSGTSGRKGQFF.

V usage is TRBV5-1 and J usage is TRBJ2-7; TRBD2 agrees at 10 bases. CDR1 and CDR2 (germline): SGHRS, YFSETQ. The CDR3 is 16 amino acids. Losses at the gene ends were 0 bases for V and 1 base for J; bases not matched to a gene: 4. DNA for the CDR3: TGCGCCAGCAGCTTGGGGGGACTAGCGAGATCCTACGAGCAGTACTTC. Translation: CASSLGGLARSYEQYF.

V usage is TRBV25-1 and J usage is TRBJ2-7; TRBD2 matches at 8 bases. The CDR3 consists of 15 residues. V gave up 3 bases and J gave up 2 bases; unmatched junction bases: 6. Germline CDR1 MGHDK, CDR2 SYGVNS. In DNA, the CDR3 is TGTGCCAGCAGTGACACTAGCGGAAGCACCTACGAGCAGTACTTC. This sequence encodes CASSDTSGSTYEQYF.

The V gene is TRBV19, the J gene TRBJ1-3; D unclear. Between the trimmed V and J ends, which lost 0 bases and 4 bases, there was a span of 22 bases. This CDR3 comprises 19 residues. The germline V gene has CDR1 LNHDA and CDR2 SQIVND (reference sequence). The DNA for the CDR3 is TGTGCCAGTAGTATAGATCATCTTGCCGGCGGTTATATAGGAAACACCATATATTTT. Its translation is CASSIDHLAGGYIGNTIYF.

This clone was seen only once. This rearrangement joins TRBV7-9 to TRBJ2-1; 11 nucleotides agree with TRBD2. V lost 5 bases and J lost 8; bases outside the gene matches: 8. CDR1 SEHNR and CDR2 FQNEAQ come from the germline V gene (reference sequence). There are 15 residues in the CDR3. The CDR3 region is CASSVTSGSTDEQFF. CDR3 DNA: TGTGCCAGCAGCGTAACTAGCGGGAGCACCGATGAGCAGTTCTTC.

The J gene is TRBJ2-1, the V gene TRBV5-1; D might be TRBD1 (5 bases). CDR3 length: 16 amino acids. Trimming left V 4 bases short and J 1 base short, with 15 bases between. CDR1 and CDR2 (germline): SGHRS, YFSETQ. CDR3 in DNA: TGCGCCAGCAGCCTACCCCGAGACAGATCCTACAATGAGCAGTTCTTC. This gives the protein CASSLPRDRSYNEQFF.

This clone was observed a handful of times. The V and J genes are TRBV6-5 and TRBJ1-1; TRBD1 might be the D (6 bases). Per the germline V gene, CDR1 is MNHEY and CDR2 is SVGAGI. Trimming cost V 4 bases and J 0 bases, with 9 bases left between them. This CDR3 contains 14 residues. CDR3 in amino acids: CASSSGQLNTEAFF. CDR3 nucleotide sequence: TGTGCCAGCAGTTCTGGACAGCTGAACACTGAAGCTTTCTTT.

This chain links TRBV27 with TRBJ2-1, with 11 bases lining up with TRBD2. The V gene's germline CDR1 is MNHEY and CDR2 SMNVEV (reference sequence). The V segment lost 2 bases and the J segment 0 bases; nucleotides outside the gene matches: 3. The CDR3 extends over 17 amino acids. This CDR3 reads CASSLLAGGSSYNEQFF. The CDR3 nucleotides read TGTGCCAGCAGTTTACTAGCGGGAGGTAGCTCCTACAATGAGCAGTTCTTC.